This paragraph covers one TCR beta chain sequence. What it binds is not known. The sequencing template was cDNA reverse transcribed from extracted RNA. The data were produced by immunoSEQ multiplex PCR, yet TCRdb's version contains in-frame clones alone and is incomplete. Of roughly 130,000 clones in the sample, approximately 58% were seen once. Researchers gathered lesional scalp punch biopsies and peripheral blood from patients with alopecia areata. CDR1 is GTSNPN, CDR2 SVGIG, per germline (reference sequence). With 4 bases removed from V and 1 base from J, the gap between germline ends came to 8 bases. The CDR3 has 13 residues. These data originate in a study of CD8+ T cells in alopecia areata. Study-level information: Tofacitinib administration to treated patients was oral, at 5 to 10 mg twice daily. Study-level results: Possibly because of HLA-related factors, TCR sharing was less clear across patients than in mice.

The input for sequencing was CD4+ T cells sorted from blood, taken at week 0. The rearrangement links TRBV30 to TRBJ1-3; perhaps TRBD1 as D (6 bases). This clonotype was sampled from a human donor with alopecia areata. The CDR3 region is CAWTGASGNTIYF. DNA for the CDR3: TGTGCCTGGACAGGGGCTTCTGGAAACACCATATATTTT. Combining the CDR3 with reference TRBV30 and TRBJ1-3 gives the whole variable domain SQTIHQWPATLVQPVGSPLSLECTVEGTSNPNLYWYRQAAGRGLQLLFYSVGIGQISSEVPQNLSASRPQDRQFILSSKKLLLSDSGFYLCAWTGASGNTIYFGEGSWLTVV.